This T cell receptor beta chain came from a study of T cells after yellow fever vaccination (dated by TCRdb to between 2018 and 2021). With respect to the entire study: Libraries from fractions with low cell numbers were prepared with the SMART-Seq v4 Ultra Low Input RNA kit. Bulk TCR alpha and beta repertoires were sequenced longitudinally to track T-cell clones before and after primary and booster YFV17D yellow fever vaccination. Blood was drawn at multiple timepoints before and after primary and secondary immunization, with bulk PBMC replicates and cell subsets isolated. The cohort comprised two healthy male donors, one aged 18 to 30 and one aged 30 to 40 years.

The treatment or condition tag for this specimen amounts to: live attenuated yellow fever vaccine strain. Two biological replicates of bulk PBMCs were collected at each blood-draw timepoint. PBMCs were isolated from peripheral blood using a standard Ficoll-Paque protocol. RNA was extracted with TriZol from bulk PBMCs, CD4 and CD8 fractions, and dextramer-positive and dextramer-negative fractions. Sequencing used an Illumina NovaSeq 6000. TCR cDNA was synthesized by 5'RACE template switching, through which a universal primer site and unique molecular identifiers were introduced. Priming of cDNA synthesis was performed from both the TCR alpha and TCR beta constant segments. Two PCR steps were used to amplify libraries, with sample barcodes and sequencing adapters being added in the second step. Libraries were sequenced on Illumina HiSeq 2500 (2x100 bp) or NovaSeq (2x150 bp). As for how the authors treated the data: Reads were demultiplexed and collapsed into UMI consensus sequences with MIGEC, and V(D)J alignment was performed with MiXCR. Using edgeR on replicate PBMC samples, clonotypes were called vaccine-responding if FDR was below 0.01 and the log2 fold change was above 5 up to day 15. CD4 or CD8 identity was assigned to each bulk clonotype according to whether the clonotype was present at higher abundance in the sequenced CD4 repertoire or the sequenced CD8 repertoire. TCRdb passed the public sequencing reads through fastp at Q25 and MiXCR, retaining productive beta sequences. Rows with one shared CDR3 protein collapse into an entry with the most common genes and DNA. TCRdb assigned the V and J calls; the authors' analysis was not used. The sample has 400,000 or so distinct CDR3 sequences on record, around a sixth of them singletons. In total, the top ten clones hold around 17% of the sample.

V was cut back by 1 base and J by 4 bases, leaving a gap of 15 bases between them. The CDR3 runs 16 residues from the cysteine to the phenylalanine. CDR3 DNA only is kept here, 48 bases in frame from base 1. The germline V gene supplies CDR1 SGHDN and CDR2 FVKESK. Here is what the overall study found, with its caveats: Because only two donors were included in the study, the extent to which the findings can be generalized is limited. Because abundant contaminating clonotypes from the bulk population could be contained in FACS-sorted repertoires, computational filtering was required. The secondary T-cell response was weaker than the primary response but faster, peaking on day 5 instead of day 15. A small share of clonotypes was detected in both CD4 and CD8 compartments, with the overlap likely arising from convergent recombination. After the booster, most clones that had expanded after primary vaccination were detected again (approximately 95% of CD4 and around 88% of CD8), suggesting broad maintenance of memory.

Comments on this clonotype: What antigen it recognizes has not been identified. The sample holds no much larger clone one base away, and base qualities are not on file.

The clonotype was recovered from a man aged 18 to 30 who received the YFV17D yellow fever vaccine. The sample was PBMCs, taken before the yellow fever booster vaccination. The sequence is built from TRBV14 and TRBJ2-3; the D gene is possibly TRBD1, with 6 bases matching. CDR3 reads: CASSQAPRGTADTQYF. The DNA is as follows: TGTGCCAGCAGCCAAGCCCCCAGGGGAACGGCAGATACGCAGTATTTT. The CDR3 plus the reference TRBV14 and TRBJ2-3 genes for the other parts give the full variable domain: EAGVTQFPSHSVIEKGQTVTLRCDPISGHDNLYWYRRVMGKEIKFLLHFVKESKQDESGMPNNRFLAERTGGTYSTLKVQPAELEDSGVYFCASSQAPRGTADTQYFGPGTRLTVL.